This T cell receptor beta chain was recorded in a study of memory CD4+ T cells and cytomegalovirus serostatus. The CDR3 is made up of 14 amino acids. Unmatched junction bases numbered 2, after V lost 3 bases and J lost 4 bases. The data were produced by immunoSEQ multiplex PCR, yet TCRdb's version contains in-frame clones alone and is incomplete. Altogether under 45,000 clones are present, 76% being singletons, with the ten largest covering nearly 6.5%. The sort gate was single viable CD3+CD4+CD8-CD45RO+ cells for memory CD4+ T cells. The rearrangement uses TRBV5-3 and TRBJ1-4; TRBD1 matches at 8 bases. TRBV5-3 is an open reading frame, and its role is uncertain. This receptor was taken from an adult in good health and CMV-seronegative. The sequenced material came from memory CD4+ T cells from blood. CDR3 coding DNA: TGTGCCAGAAGCTCGACAGGGGTTAATGAAAAACTGTTTTTT. This gives the protein CARSSTGVNEKLFF.